What follows are 29 T cell receptor beta chains derived from one specimen sequenced in a study of T cell repertoires in cytomegalovirus infection. One entry per CDR3 protein, called by TCRdb with MiXCR from the reads. The data show 150,000 to 200,000 distinct CDR3 sequences, with roughly a fifth seen just once and 2.9% held by the top ten. Sequencing used PBMCs. The receptors shown here come from a human donor in good health (CMV status not recorded). Some clones in this sample may be carry-over from other donors' samples.

This clonotype showed up just a few times. The J gene is TRBJ2-1, the V gene TRBV20-1; no clear D gene. Germline loops: CDR1 DFQATT, CDR2 SNEGSKA (reference sequence). The CDR3 runs 16 residues. Between the trimmed V and J ends, which lost 0 bases and 6 bases, there was a span of 18 bases. In nucleotides, the CDR3 is TGCAGTGCTAGAGATAGGATTTCCTACTCGACCAATGAGCAGTTCTTC. Translation: CSARDRISYSTNEQFF.

This clonotype was detected a few times. CDR3 bases: TGTGCCAGCGGCGCCCCGGGGACCGGGGAGCTGTTTTTT. It codes for CASGAPGTGELFF. The chain combines TRBV28 with TRBJ2-2; D may be TRBD2 (5 bases). V lost 8 bases, J lost 5 bases, and 12 bases lay in between. The germline CDR1 and CDR2 sequences are MDHEN and SYDVKM. This CDR3 contains 13 residues. The whole variable domain, filled in from reference TRBV28 and TRBJ2-2, reads DVKVTQSSRYLVKRTGEKVFLECVQDMDHENMFWYRQDPGLGLRLIYFSYDVKMKEKGDIPEGYSVSREKKERFSLILESASTNQTSMYLCASGAPGTGELFFGEGSRLTVL.

The rearrangement links TRBV7-6 to TRBJ1-4; D gene ambiguous. The CDR3 length is 16 residues. Germline V CDR1 and CDR2: SGHVS, FNYEAQ. The V end was cut by 5 bases, the J end by 0 bases, with 13 bases between. The DNA for the CDR3 is TGTGCCAGCAGCCTGACCCCGCGGGCAACTAATGAAAAACTGTTTTTT. Translation: CASSLTPRATNEKLFF.

This clonotype was seen a handful of times. V and J are TRBV2 and TRBJ1-1, with 8 bases identical to TRBD1. CDR3 length equals 14 residues. With V trimmed by 6 bases and J by 1 base, 4 bases remained unmatched. CDR1 is SNHLY and CDR2 is FYNNEI in the germline V gene. The CDR3 DNA reads TGTGCCAGCAGGTTCGACAGGGGGAACACTGAAGCTTTCTTT. Amino acid sequence: CASRFDRGNTEAFF.

This chain joins TRBV12-3 or TRBV12-4 and TRBJ2-3, with TRBD2 matching 13 bases. V was pared by 4 bases and J by 2 bases, with 3 bases of the junction left unmatched. CDR3 length: 16 amino acids. CDR3 nucleotides: TGTGCCAGCAGTTCGGGACTAGCGGGACTCACAGATACGCAGTATTTT. Its protein product is CASSSGLAGLTDTQYF.

This clonotype came up many times. CDR3 sequence: CASSLTNRGPDVLTF. The CDR3 nucleotides are TGTGCCAGCAGTTTAACCAACAGGGGACCCGACGTCCTGACTTTC. The V gene is TRBV12-3 or TRBV12-4, the J gene TRBJ2-6, with 7 bases aligning to TRBD1. V lost 2 bases and J lost 11; bases outside the gene matches: 9. This CDR3 is 15 amino acids long.

Points on this clonotype: A much larger clone lies a single base off, so this may be a read error. The rearrangement links TRBV7-9 to TRBJ2-2; perhaps TRBD2 as D (6 bases). The germline gives CDR1 SEHNR, CDR2 FQNEAQ (reference sequence). The CDR3 is 14 amino acids. The CDR3 reads CACSLLGGTGELFF. CDR3 sequence (DNA): TGTGCCTGCAGCTTATTGGGGGGAACCGGGGAGCTGTTTTTT.

J is TRBJ2-3 and V is TRBV25-1, with 12 nucleotides matching TRBD1. The CDR3 is made up of 16 amino acids. The germline gives CDR1 MGHDK, CDR2 SYGVNS. J gave up 4 bases and V 1 base, and 3 bases lay outside the gene matches. This CDR3 is CASSEWGTGGADTQYF. In nucleotides, the CDR3 is TGTGCCAGCAGTGAATGGGGGACAGGGGGCGCAGATACGCAGTATTTT.

This clonotype was detected many times. The chain is built from TRBV7-8 and TRBJ2-6; D is ambiguous. The CDR3 has 16 amino acids. CDR1 and CDR2 from the germline V gene are SGHVS and FQNEAQ. V dropped 8 bases and J dropped 2 bases, with 16 bases sitting between them. The CDR3 is CASRFPAPTGANVLTF. The DNA of the CDR3 is TGTGCCAGCCGGTTCCCCGCTCCCACTGGGGCCAACGTCCTGACTTTC. Based on the CDR3 plus reference TRBV7-8 and TRBJ2-6, the full variable domain is GAGVSQSPRYKVAKRGQDVALRCDPISGHVSLFWYQQALGQGPEFLTYFQNEAQLDKSGLPSDRFFAERPEGSVSTLKIQRTQQEDSAVYLCASRFPAPTGANVLTFGAGSRLTVL.

This clonotype was recorded many times. V and J are TRBV28 and TRBJ1-5; no reliable D call. The V end was cut by 7 bases, the J end by 6 bases, with 19 bases between. The CDR3 consists of 15 residues. The germline CDR1 and CDR2 sequences are MDHEN and SYDVKM. Here the CDR3 reads CASKINGPPGQPQHF. The CDR3 bases are TGTGCCAGCAAAATTAACGGCCCTCCAGGTCAGCCCCAGCATTTT.

The CDR3 nucleotides read TGCGCCAGCAGCGAGACAGGAGCCTACACCTTC. Amino acids: CASSETGAYTF. The V call is TRBV5-1, the J call TRBJ1-2, with TRBD1 as a possible D gene (6 bases). Looked up from germline, CDR1 is SGHRS and CDR2 is YFSETQ. V lost 4 bases to trimming and J lost 10 bases, with 11 bases between them. This CDR3 has 11 amino acids.

This clonotype came up once. This chain connects TRBV5-4 to TRBJ2-1; 13 nucleotides line up with TRBD2. The germline CDR1 and CDR2 sequences are SGHNT and YYREEE (reference sequence). The CDR3 is 20 amino acids. V shed 0 bases, J shed 4 bases, and the junction held 13 bases outside the gene matches. The CDR3 reads CASSLAGTAALAGGYNEQFF. DNA of the CDR3: TGTGCCAGCAGCTTGGCCGGGACAGCTGCACTAGCGGGAGGGTACAATGAGCAGTTCTTC.

This chain connects TRBV5-1 to TRBJ2-7; no firm D call. This CDR3 is built from 11 residues. Per germline, CDR1 SGHRS and CDR2 YFSETQ. Trimming shortened V by 4 bases and J by 4 bases, and 6 bases separated the two germline ends. CDR3 nucleotide sequence: TGCGCCAGCAGCGGGAAGTACGAGCAGTACTTC. Its translation: CASSGKYEQYF.

This clonotype was observed many times. The V and J genes are TRBV11-2 and TRBJ2-7; tentative D call: TRBD1 (6 bases). V dropped 4 bases and J dropped 1 base, with 11 bases sitting between them. CDR1 is SGHAT and CDR2 is FQNNGV in the germline V gene. The CDR3 is 14 amino acids. CDR3 DNA sequence: TGTGCCAGCAGCTCGTACAGGGCTTCCTACGAGCAGTACTTC. This codes for CASSSYRASYEQYF.

The gene calls are TRBV20-1 and TRBJ1-1; 10 bases agree with TRBD1. Germline V gene sequence: CDR1 DFQATT, CDR2 SNEGSKA (reference sequence). This CDR3 is built from 15 residues. The V gene end was trimmed by 1 base and the J gene end by 2 bases; junction bases not matched to a gene: 4. The CDR3 DNA is TGCAGTGCTAGAGGGGGACAGGGGCCCAACACTGAAGCTTTCTTT. This encodes CSARGGQGPNTEAFF.

This chain links TRBV12-3 or TRBV12-4 with TRBJ1-5; 7 nucleotides match TRBD1. The CDR3 runs 15 residues. Trimming at V came to 6 bases and at J to 2 bases, leaving 7 bases not matched to a gene. The CDR3 nucleotides are TGTGCCAGCAGAGAGAACAGGGGCCGCAATCAGCCCCAGCATTTT. It yields the protein CASRENRGRNQPQHF.

This clonotype showed up many times. V gene TRBV7-8 combines with J gene TRBJ1-2; D not resolved. The ends were cut back, 1 base at V and 8 bases at J, with 11 bases in the middle. Looked up from germline, CDR1 is SGHVS and CDR2 is FQNEAQ. The CDR3 runs to 13 residues. The DNA of the CDR3 is TGTGCCAGCAGCTTAGTTGGCCCGGGAGGCTACACCTTC. It is translated as CASSLVGPGGYTF.

Ten or more counts support this clonotype. The V call is TRBV7-3, the J call TRBJ1-6; D call uncertain. The V end lost 0 bases, the J end lost 7 bases, and 10 bases lay between the germline ends. The CDR3 totals 15 residues. Germline V gives CDR1 SGHTA, CDR2 FQGTGA. CDR3 sequence reads: CASSLTGSTNSPLHF. CDR3 sequence (DNA): TGTGCCAGCAGCTTAACCGGGTCCACCAATTCACCCCTCCACTTT.

This clonotype was counted a few times. The rearrangement uses TRBV12-3 or TRBV12-4 and TRBJ2-5, with D uncertain. Trimming took 3 bases from V and 1 from J, leaving 6 bases between them. CDR3 length: 13 residues. CDR3 loop: CASSFQLQETQYF. DNA for the CDR3: TGTGCCAGCAGTTTTCAACTCCAAGAGACCCAGTACTTC.

This clonotype came up many times. The V call is TRBV4-2, the J call TRBJ2-7; the D is unclear. V shed 1 base and J shed 3 bases, with 10 bases lying between them. The CDR3 sequence is 14 residues long. From germline, CDR1 is LGHNA and CDR2 YNFKEQ. CDR3 in amino acids: CASSQGASSYEQYF. Written as DNA, the CDR3 is TGTGCCAGCAGCCAAGGGGCGTCCAGCTACGAGCAGTACTTC.

This clonotype was seen at least ten times. This sequence joins TRBV6-1 and TRBJ2-3; D may be TRBD2 (6 bases). Germline V gene data show CDR1 as MNHNS and CDR2 as SASEGT. This CDR3 is 13 amino acids long. The V gene lost 5 bases and the J gene lost 2 bases, with 8 bases spanning the gap. The CDR3 nucleotides are TGTGCCAGCAGTCGGGGGTCCACAGATACGCAGTATTTT. This translates into CASSRGSTDTQYF.

The J gene is TRBJ1-1, the V gene TRBV2, with D perhaps TRBD1 (5 bases). Germline V CDR1 and CDR2: SNHLY, FYNNEI. The germline V and J ends were trimmed by 5 bases and 1 base, with 11 bases remaining between them. The CDR3 is 14 amino acids. CDR3 bases: TGTGCCAGCAGTACTCTGGGGGGGAACACTGAAGCTTTCTTT. Residues: CASSTLGGNTEAFF. The variable domain in full, completed from reference TRBV2 and TRBJ1-1, reads EPEVTQTPSHQVTQMGQEVILRCVPISNHLYFYWYRQILGQKVEFLVSFYNNEISEKSEIFDDQFSVERPDGSNFTLKIRSTKLEDSAMYFCASSTLGGNTEAFFGQGTRLTVV.

This clonotype was counted at least ten times. V is TRBV7-8 and J is TRBJ1-1; possibly TRBD1 for D (5 bases). CDR3 size: 14 residues. Trimming took off 5 bases at V and 4 bases at J, with 14 bases between the two ends. CDR1 and CDR2 from the germline V gene are SGHVS and FQNEAQ. CDR3 in amino acids: CASSGTGASTEAFF. The CDR3 region has the DNA TGTGCCAGCAGCGGGACCGGGGCAAGCACTGAAGCTTTCTTT.

This clonotype has just a few counts. This sequence joins TRBV6-2 or TRBV6-3 and TRBJ2-6; D possibly corresponds to TRBD1 (6 bases). The germline gives CDR1 MNHEY, CDR2 SVGEGT. The CDR3 runs 15 residues. V was shortened by 4 bases and J by 0 bases, with 7 bases between the two germline ends. The CDR3 spells CASSSRGSGANVLTF. The CDR3 DNA follows: TGTGCCAGCAGTTCCAGGGGCTCTGGGGCCAACGTCCTGACTTTC.

This clonotype showed up just once. The rearrangement links TRBV19 to TRBJ1-5; D unresolved. Germline V gives CDR1 LNHDA, CDR2 SQIVND (reference sequence). V was cut by 6 bases and J by 1 base, with 10 bases left in between. This CDR3 spans 14 amino acids. The CDR3 DNA reads as TGTGCCAGTAGGCCCTTCGCGAGCAATCAGCCCCAGCATTTT. It specifies CASRPFASNQPQHF.

V usage is TRBV5-5 and J usage is TRBJ2-1; 14 bases are shared with TRBD2. The CDR3 length is 21 residues. CDR1 and CDR2 (germline): SGHKS, YYEKEE (reference sequence). V trimming: 3 bases; J trimming: 1 base; junction bases outside the gene matches: 15. CDR3 in amino acids: CASSSGLAGGLPSRSYNEQFF. Written as DNA, the CDR3 is TGTGCCAGCAGCTCTGGACTAGCGGGAGGACTGCCAAGTAGATCCTACAATGAGCAGTTCTTC.

The chain carries TRBV12-3 or TRBV12-4 and TRBJ2-1; 7 bases agree with TRBD1. The V segment lost 4 bases and the J segment 7 bases; nucleotides outside the gene matches: 10. The CDR3 is 15 residues long. CDR3 amino acids: CASSSPDRPRNEQFF. In DNA, the CDR3 is TGTGCCAGCAGTTCCCCGGACAGGCCAAGGAATGAGCAGTTCTTC.

J is TRBJ2-5 and V is TRBV27, with D possibly being TRBD2 (6 bases). V lost 5 bases to trimming and J lost 1 base, with 14 bases between them. Germline lookup yields CDR1 MNHEY and CDR2 SMNVEV (reference sequence). This CDR3 is built from 15 residues. Here the CDR3 DNA reads TGTGCCAGCAGTCAAACTCTGGGGGGCCAAGAGACCCAGTACTTC. It encodes CASSQTLGGQETQYF.

DNA of the CDR3: TGTGCCAGTAGTATGGTCAGCGGGAGTGAAGCTTACAATGAGCAGTTCTTC. This sequence encodes CASSMVSGSEAYNEQFF. The chain recombines TRBV19 with TRBJ2-1, with 8 positions matching TRBD2. Unmatched junction bases numbered 11, after V lost 3 bases and J lost 4 bases. From germline, CDR1 is LNHDA and CDR2 SQIVND (reference sequence). This CDR3 has 17 amino acids.